Listed below are T cell receptor beta chains from one sample, sequenced in a study of blood T cell repertoires in COVID-19. Profiled with immunoSEQ multiplex PCR; TCRdb holds only in-frame clones, not every one. The table shows about 58,000 clones, with 85% to 95% occurring only once. The source material was peripheral blood. These receptors all come from a man aged 50 to 60 with active COVID-19. CDR3s include the opening cysteine and the closing phenylalanine or tryptophan. The D gene is left open where the match is weak. Size is omitted from some rows. Given values are once, few, many or a class for expanded clones.

CDR3aa: CASSLGDSRNEKLFF
CDR3nt: TGTGCCAGCAGCTTAGGGGACAGCCGTAATGAAAAACTGTTTTTT
j_gene: TRBJ1-4
d_gene: TRBD1
v_gene: TRBV7-2
abundance: once

CDR3aa: CASSPRRVMETQYF
CDR3nt: TGTGCCAGCAGCCCAAGGAGGGTAATGGAGACCCAGTACTTC
j_gene: TRBJ2-5
d_gene: NA
v_gene: TRBV7-8
abundance: NA

CDR3aa: CASSQTLGLAGQETQYF
CDR3nt: TGCGCCAGCAGCCAGACCCTGGGACTAGCGGGCCAAGAGACCCAGTACTTC
j_gene: TRBJ2-5
d_gene: TRBD2
v_gene: TRBV4-1
abundance: NA

CDR3aa: CASSLDIGNTIYF
CDR3nt: TGTGCCAGCAGTTTAGACATTGGAAACACCATATATTTT
j_gene: TRBJ1-3
d_gene: NA
v_gene: TRBV27
abundance: once

CDR3aa: CASSPDWGTAHQETQYF
CDR3nt: TGTGCCAGCAGTCCCGACTGGGGGACAGCTCACCAAGAGACCCAGTACTTC
j_gene: TRBJ2-5
d_gene: TRBD1
v_gene: TRBV27
abundance: NA

CDR3aa: CASRVDSLQETQYF
CDR3nt: TGTGCCAGCAGAGTCGACAGCCTCCAAGAGACCCAGTACTTC
j_gene: TRBJ2-5
d_gene: NA
v_gene: TRBV7-9
abundance: NA

CDR3aa: CAWRPPGQGAGGYTF
CDR3nt: TGTGCCTGGAGACCCCCTGGGCAGGGAGCGGGAGGCTACACCTTC
j_gene: TRBJ1-2
d_gene: NA
v_gene: TRBV30
abundance: NA

CDR3aa: CASSLFGQGKFEAFF
CDR3nt: TGTGCCAGCAGTTTATTTGGACAGGGGAAATTTGAAGCTTTCTTT
j_gene: TRBJ1-1
d_gene: TRBD1
v_gene: TRBV28
abundance: NA

CDR3aa: CASSPAPGLQFF
CDR3nt: TGTGCCAGCAGCCCGGCCCCGGGATTGCAGTTCTTC
j_gene: TRBJ2-1
d_gene: NA
v_gene: TRBV3-1/TRBV3-2
abundance: NA

CDR3aa: CASSLPLDRGQETQYF
CDR3nt: TGTGCCAGCAGCTTACCCCTTGACAGGGGGCAAGAGACCCAGTACTTC
j_gene: TRBJ2-5
d_gene: TRBD1
v_gene: TRBV11-2
abundance: NA

CDR3aa: CAWSVSTFTQYF
CDR3nt: TGTGCCTGGAGTGTATCGACTTTTACGCAGTATTTT
j_gene: TRBJ2-3
d_gene: NA
v_gene: TRBV30
abundance: NA

CDR3aa: CASGPGQYEQYF
CDR3nt: TGTGCCAGCGGCCCGGGACAGTACGAGCAGTACTTC
j_gene: TRBJ2-7
d_gene: TRBD1
v_gene: TRBV9
abundance: NA

CDR3aa: CASSLFKGQGAEQPQHF
CDR3nt: TGTGCCAGCAGTTTATTCAAGGGACAGGGGGCCGAACAGCCCCAGCATTTT
j_gene: TRBJ1-5
d_gene: TRBD1
v_gene: TRBV28
abundance: once

CDR3aa: CASSLSYGYTF
CDR3nt: TGTGCCAGCAGTCTAAGCTATGGCTACACCTTC
j_gene: TRBJ1-2
d_gene: NA
v_gene: TRBV28
abundance: NA